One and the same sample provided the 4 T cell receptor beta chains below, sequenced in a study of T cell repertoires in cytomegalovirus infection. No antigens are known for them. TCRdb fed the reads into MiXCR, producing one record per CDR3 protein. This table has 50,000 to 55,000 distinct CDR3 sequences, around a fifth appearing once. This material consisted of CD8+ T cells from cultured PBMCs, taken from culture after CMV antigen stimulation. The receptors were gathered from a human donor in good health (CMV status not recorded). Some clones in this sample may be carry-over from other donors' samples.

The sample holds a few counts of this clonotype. The CDR3 nucleotides read TGTGCCAGCAGTGAAGGGACTAGCGCGGACTCCTACGAGCAGTACTTC. Translation: CASSEGTSADSYEQYF. The chain links TRBV6-1 to TRBJ2-7; 9 bases are shared with TRBD2. This CDR3 is built from 16 residues. In germline, CDR1 is MNHNS, CDR2 SASEGT. V dropped 1 base and J dropped 0; count of bases not matched to a gene: 4.

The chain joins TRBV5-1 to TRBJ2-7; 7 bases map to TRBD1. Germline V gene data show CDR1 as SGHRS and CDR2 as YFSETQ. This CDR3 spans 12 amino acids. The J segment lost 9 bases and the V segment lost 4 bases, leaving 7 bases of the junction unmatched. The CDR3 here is CASSSTGDRQYF. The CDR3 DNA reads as TGCGCCAGCAGCAGCACCGGGGACAGGCAGTACTTC.

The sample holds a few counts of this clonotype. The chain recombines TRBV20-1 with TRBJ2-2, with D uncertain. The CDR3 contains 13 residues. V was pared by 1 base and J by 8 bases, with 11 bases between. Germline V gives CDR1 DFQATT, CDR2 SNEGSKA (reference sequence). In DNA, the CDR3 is TGCAGTGCTAGAGCGCTGGCCACTGGGGAGCTGTTTTTT. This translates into CSARALATGELFF.

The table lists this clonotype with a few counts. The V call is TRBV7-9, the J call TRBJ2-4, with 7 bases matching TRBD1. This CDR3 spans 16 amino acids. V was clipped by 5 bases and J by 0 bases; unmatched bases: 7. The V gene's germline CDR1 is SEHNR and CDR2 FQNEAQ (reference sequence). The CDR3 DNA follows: TGTGCCAGCAGCCCACCTACAGGGGTAGCCAAAAACATTCAGTACTTC. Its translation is CASSPPTGVAKNIQYF.